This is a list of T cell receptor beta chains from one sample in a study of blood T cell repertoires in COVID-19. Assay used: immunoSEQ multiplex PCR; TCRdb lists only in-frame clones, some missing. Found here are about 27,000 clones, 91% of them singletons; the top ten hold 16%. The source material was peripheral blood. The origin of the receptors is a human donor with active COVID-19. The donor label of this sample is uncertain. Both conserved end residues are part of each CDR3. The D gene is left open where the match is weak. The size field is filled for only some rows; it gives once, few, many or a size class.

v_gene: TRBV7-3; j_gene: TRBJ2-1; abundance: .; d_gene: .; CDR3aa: CASSLTQHNEQFF; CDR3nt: TGTGCCAGCAGCTTGACACAACACAATGAGCAGTTCTTC
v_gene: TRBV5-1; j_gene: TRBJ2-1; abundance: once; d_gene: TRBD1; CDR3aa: CASAPGQGNEEQFF; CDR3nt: TGCGCCAGCGCCCCGGGACAGGGGAATGAGGAGCAGTTCTTC
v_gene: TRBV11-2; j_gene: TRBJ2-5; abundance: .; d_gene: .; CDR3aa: CASSSIRLKREETQYF; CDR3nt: TGTGCCAGCAGCTCCATCCGACTAAAAAGGGAAGAGACCCAGTACTTC
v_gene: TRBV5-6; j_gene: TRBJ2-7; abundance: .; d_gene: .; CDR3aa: CASSSYAGNYEQYF; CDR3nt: TGTGCCAGCAGCTCCTACGCAGGGAACTACGAGCAGTACTTC
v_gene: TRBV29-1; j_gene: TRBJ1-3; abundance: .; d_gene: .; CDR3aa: CSVESGGGVSGNTIYF; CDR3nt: TGCAGCGTTGAGTCCGGCGGAGGGGTTTCTGGAAACACCATATATTTT
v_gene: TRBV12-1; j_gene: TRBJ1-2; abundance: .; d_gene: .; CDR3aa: CASLIGGHNYGYTF; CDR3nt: TGTGCCAGCCTAATCGGGGGGCATAACTATGGCTACACCTTC
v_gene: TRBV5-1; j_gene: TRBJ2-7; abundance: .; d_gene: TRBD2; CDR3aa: CASSVSGGWYEQYF; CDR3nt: TGCGCCAGCAGCGTAAGCGGGGGCTGGTACGAGCAGTACTTC
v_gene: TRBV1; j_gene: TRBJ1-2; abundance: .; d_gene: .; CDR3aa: CTSSHLTGGVGYTF; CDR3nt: TGCACCAGCAGCCACCTGACAGGGGGAGTCGGCTACACCTTC
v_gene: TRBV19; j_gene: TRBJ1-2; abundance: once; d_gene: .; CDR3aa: CASMSGGGIYGYTF; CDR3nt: TGTGCCAGTATGAGCGGGGGTGGCATTTATGGCTACACCTTC
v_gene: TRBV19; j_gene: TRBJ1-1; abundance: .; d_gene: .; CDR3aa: CASSMEWREAFF; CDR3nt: TGTGCCAGTAGTATGGAATGGAGAGAAGCTTTCTTT
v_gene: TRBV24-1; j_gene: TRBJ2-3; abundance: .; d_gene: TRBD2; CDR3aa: CATSGAGGADTQYF; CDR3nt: TGTGCCACCTCTGGGGCTGGGGGGGCAGATACGCAGTATTTT
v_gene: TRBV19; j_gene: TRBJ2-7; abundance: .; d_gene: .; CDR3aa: CASSILGARSYEQYF; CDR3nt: TGTGCCAGTAGTATACTAGGGGCACGGTCCTACGAGCAGTACTTC
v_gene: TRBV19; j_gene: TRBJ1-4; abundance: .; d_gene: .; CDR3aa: CASSNHRATNEKLFF; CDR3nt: TGTGCCAGTAGTAACCACAGGGCTACTAATGAAAAACTGTTTTTT
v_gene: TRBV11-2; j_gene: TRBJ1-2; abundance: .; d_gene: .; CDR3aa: CASSLAKGYTF; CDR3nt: TGTGCCAGCAGCTTAGCTAAGGGCTACACCTTC
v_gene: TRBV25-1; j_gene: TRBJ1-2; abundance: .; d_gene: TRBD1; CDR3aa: CASSEVGQGQDYGYTF; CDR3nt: TGTGCCAGCAGTGAAGTGGGACAGGGGCAGGACTATGGCTACACCTTC
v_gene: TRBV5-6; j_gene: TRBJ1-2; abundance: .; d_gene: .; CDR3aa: CASSFVGNGYTF; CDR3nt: TGTGCCAGCAGCTTTGTGGGCAATGGCTACACCTTC
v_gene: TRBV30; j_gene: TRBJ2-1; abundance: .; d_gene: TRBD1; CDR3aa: CAWSMTGGLYNEQFF; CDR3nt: TGTGCCTGGAGTATGACAGGGGGACTCTACAATGAGCAGTTCTTC
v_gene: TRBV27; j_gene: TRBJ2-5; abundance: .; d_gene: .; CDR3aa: CASSPLAFRKSGKQETQYF; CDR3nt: TGTGCCAGCAGTCCCCTAGCGTTCAGGAAGTCTGGGAAACAAGAGACCCAGTACTTC
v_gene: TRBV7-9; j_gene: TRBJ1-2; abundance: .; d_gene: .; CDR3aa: CASSFLSDNYGYTF; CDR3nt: TGTGCCAGCAGCTTTCTAAGTGATAACTATGGCTACACCTTC
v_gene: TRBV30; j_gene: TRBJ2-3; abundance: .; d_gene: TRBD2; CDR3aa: CAWSIIAGGVGGPDTQYF; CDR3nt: TGTGCCTGGAGTATCATAGCGGGGGGGGTCGGTGGGCCGGATACGCAGTATTTT
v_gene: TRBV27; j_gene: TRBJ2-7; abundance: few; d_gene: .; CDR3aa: CASSLLNGDEQYF; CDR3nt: TGTGCCAGCAGTTTATTGAACGGGGACGAGCAGTACTTC
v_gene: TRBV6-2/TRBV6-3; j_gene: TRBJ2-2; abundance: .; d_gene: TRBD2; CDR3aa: CASSSPSGGSPGELFF; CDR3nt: TGTGCCAGCAGTTCCCCTAGCGGGGGAAGTCCCGGGGAGCTGTTTTTT
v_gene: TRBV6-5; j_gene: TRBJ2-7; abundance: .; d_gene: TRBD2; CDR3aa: CASSLTSVLYEQYF; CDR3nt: TGTGCCAGCAGTTTGACTAGCGTTCTCTACGAGCAGTACTTC
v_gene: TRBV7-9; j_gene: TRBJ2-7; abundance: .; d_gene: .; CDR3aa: CASSLSGSHEQYF; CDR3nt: TGTGCCAGCAGCTTATCAGGGTCCCACGAGCAGTACTTC
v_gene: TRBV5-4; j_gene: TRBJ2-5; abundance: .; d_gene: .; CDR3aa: CASGRGAGETQYF; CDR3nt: TGTGCCAGCGGCAGAGGCGCGGGCGAGACCCAGTACTTC
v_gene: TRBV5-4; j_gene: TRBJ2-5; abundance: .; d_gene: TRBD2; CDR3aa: CASSLSGGAGETQYF; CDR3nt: TGTGCCAGCAGCTTGAGCGGGGGGGCCGGAGAGACCCAGTACTTC
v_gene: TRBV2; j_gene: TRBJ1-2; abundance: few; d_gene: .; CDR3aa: CASNSDRTAYGYTF; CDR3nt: TGTGCCAGCAATTCAGACAGAACGGCCTATGGCTACACCTTC
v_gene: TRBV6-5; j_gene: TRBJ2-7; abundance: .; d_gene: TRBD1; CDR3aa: CASRSDRAMNEQYF; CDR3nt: TGTGCCAGCAGGTCGGACAGGGCAATGAACGAGCAGTACTTC